A single TCR beta chain is shown here with its context. The antigen remains unidentified. TCRdb's copy holds only in-frame clones and misses some; the assay was immunoSEQ multiplex PCR. This sample has around 130,000 clones; more than 85% occur once, and the top ten carry 3%. These data come from a study of T cell responses to AZD1222 COVID-19 vaccine. Points from the study as a whole: Donor demographics were predominantly white British with a female majority; clonal diversity may be underestimated.

The sample consisted of peripheral blood, taken 28 days after the second AZD1222 dose. The receptor's source is an adult who received the AZD1222 COVID-19 vaccine.

CDR3 nucleotides: TGTGCCAGCAGTTTAGGTGTCGGGGGGCGCGATTCACCCCTCCACTTT. Its translation is CASSLGVGGRDSPLHF. The V call is TRBV27, the J call TRBJ1-6; D perhaps matches TRBD1 (6 bases). Germline CDR1 MNHEY, CDR2 SMNVEV (reference sequence). With 2 bases removed from V and 8 bases from J, the gap between germline ends came to 16 bases. The CDR3 spans 16 residues.